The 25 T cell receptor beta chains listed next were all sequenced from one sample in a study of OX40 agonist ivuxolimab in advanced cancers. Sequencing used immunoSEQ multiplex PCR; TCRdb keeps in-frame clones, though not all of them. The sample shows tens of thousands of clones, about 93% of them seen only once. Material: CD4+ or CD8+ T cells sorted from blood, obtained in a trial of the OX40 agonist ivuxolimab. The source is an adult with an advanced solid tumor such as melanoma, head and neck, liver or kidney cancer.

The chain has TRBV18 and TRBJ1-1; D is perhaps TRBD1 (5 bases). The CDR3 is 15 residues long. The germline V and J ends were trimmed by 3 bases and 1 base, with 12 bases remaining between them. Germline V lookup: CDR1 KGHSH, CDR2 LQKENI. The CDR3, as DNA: TGTGCCAGCTCACCCCGCCCTGGACAGAACACTGAAGCTTTCTTT. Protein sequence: CASSPRPGQNTEAFF. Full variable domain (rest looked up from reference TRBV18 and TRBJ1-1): NAGVMQNPRHLVRRRGQEARLRCSPMKGHSHVYWYRQLPEEGLKFMVYLQKENIIDESGMPKERFSAEFPKEGPSILRIQQVVRGDSAAYFCASSPRPGQNTEAFFGQGTRLTVV.

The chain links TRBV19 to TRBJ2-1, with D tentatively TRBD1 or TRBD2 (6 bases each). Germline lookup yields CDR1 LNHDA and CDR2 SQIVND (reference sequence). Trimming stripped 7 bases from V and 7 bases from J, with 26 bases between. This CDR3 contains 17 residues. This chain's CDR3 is CASMRGVGGPPGNEQFF. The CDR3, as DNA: TGTGCCAGTATGAGGGGGGTCGGTGGGCCCCCGGGTAATGAGCAGTTCTTC. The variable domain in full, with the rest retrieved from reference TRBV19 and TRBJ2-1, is DGGITQSPKYLFRKEGQNVTLSCEQNLNHDAMYWYRQDPGQGLRLIYYSQIVNDFQKGDIAEGYSVSREKKESFPLTVTSAQKNPTAFYLCASMRGVGGPPGNEQFFGPGTRLTVL.

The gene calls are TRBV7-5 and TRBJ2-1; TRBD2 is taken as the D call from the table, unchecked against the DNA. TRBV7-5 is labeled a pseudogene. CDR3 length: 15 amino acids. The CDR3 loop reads CARSLSGRKRNEQFF. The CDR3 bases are TGTGCCAGAAGCTTAAGCGGGAGGAAACGCAATGAGCAGTTCTTC.

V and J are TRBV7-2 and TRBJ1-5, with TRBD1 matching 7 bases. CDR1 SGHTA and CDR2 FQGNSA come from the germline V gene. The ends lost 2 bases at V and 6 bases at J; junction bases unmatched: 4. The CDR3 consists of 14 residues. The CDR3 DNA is TGTGCCAGCAGCTTAAATTCAGGGGGTCAGCCCCAGCATTTT. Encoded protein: CASSLNSGGQPQHF.

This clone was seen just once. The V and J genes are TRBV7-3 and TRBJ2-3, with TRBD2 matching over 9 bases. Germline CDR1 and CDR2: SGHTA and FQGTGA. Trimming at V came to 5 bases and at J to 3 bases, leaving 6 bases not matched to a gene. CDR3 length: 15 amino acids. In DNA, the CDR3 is TGTGCCAGCAGCCCGGGACTAGCTAGGACAGATACGCAGTATTTT. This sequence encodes CASSPGLARTDTQYF. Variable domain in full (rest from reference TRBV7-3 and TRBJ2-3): GAGVSQTPSNKVTEKGKYVELRCDPISGHTALYWYRQSLGQGPEFLIYFQGTGAADDSGLPNDRFFAVRPEGSVSTLKIQRTERGDSAVYLCASSPGLARTDTQYFGPGTRLTVL.

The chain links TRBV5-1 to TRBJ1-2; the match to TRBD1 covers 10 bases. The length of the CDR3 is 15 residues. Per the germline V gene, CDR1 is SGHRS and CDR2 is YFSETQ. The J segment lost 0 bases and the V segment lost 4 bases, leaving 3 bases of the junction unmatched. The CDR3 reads CASSPGQGPNYGYTF. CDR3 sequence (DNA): TGCGCCAGCAGCCCGGGACAGGGGCCTAACTATGGCTACACCTTC.

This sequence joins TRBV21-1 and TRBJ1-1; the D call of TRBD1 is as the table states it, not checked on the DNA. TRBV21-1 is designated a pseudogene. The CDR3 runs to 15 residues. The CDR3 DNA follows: TGTGCCAGCAGCAAAGAGGAAGCAGGGGGGACTGAAGCTTTCTTT. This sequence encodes CASSKEEAGGTEAFF.

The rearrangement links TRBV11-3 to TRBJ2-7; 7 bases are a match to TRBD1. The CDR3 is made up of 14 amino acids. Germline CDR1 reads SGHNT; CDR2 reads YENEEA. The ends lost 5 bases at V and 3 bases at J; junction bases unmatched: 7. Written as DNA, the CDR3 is TGTGCCAGCAGCACCCAGACAGGGTTCTACGAGCAGTACTTC. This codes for CASSTQTGFYEQYF.

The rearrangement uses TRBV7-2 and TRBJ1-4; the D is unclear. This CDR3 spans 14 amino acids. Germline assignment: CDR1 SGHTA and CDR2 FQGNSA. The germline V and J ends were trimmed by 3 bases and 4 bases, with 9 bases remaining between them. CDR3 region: CASSFNSRNEKLFF. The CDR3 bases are TGTGCCAGCAGCTTTAACAGCCGTAATGAAAAACTGTTTTTT.

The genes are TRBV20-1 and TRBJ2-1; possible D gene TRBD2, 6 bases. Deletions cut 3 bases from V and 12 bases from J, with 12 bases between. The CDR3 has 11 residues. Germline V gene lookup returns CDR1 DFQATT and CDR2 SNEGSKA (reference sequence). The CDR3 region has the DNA TGCAGTGCTAGCCGCGGGACGGTGCAGTTCTTC. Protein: CSASRGTVQFF.

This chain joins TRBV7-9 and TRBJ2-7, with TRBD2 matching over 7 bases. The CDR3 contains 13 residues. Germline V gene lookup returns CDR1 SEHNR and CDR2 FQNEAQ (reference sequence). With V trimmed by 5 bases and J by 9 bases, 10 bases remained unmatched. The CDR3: CASSVGGSGAQYF. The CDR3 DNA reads TGTGCCAGCAGCGTGGGCGGGAGTGGTGCGCAGTACTTC.

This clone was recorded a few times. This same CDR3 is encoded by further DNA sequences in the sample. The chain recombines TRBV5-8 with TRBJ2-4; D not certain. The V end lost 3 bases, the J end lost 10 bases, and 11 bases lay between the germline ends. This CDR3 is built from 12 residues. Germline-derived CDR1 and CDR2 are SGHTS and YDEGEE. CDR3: CASSWATGIQYF. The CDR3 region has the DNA TGTGCCAGCAGCTGGGCCACTGGGATTCAGTACTTC.

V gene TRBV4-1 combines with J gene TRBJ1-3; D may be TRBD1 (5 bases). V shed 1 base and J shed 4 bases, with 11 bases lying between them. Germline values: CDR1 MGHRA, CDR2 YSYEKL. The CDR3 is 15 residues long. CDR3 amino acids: CASSQGRASGNTIYF. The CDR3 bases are TGCGCCAGCAGCCAAGGCAGGGCTTCAGGAAACACCATATATTTT.

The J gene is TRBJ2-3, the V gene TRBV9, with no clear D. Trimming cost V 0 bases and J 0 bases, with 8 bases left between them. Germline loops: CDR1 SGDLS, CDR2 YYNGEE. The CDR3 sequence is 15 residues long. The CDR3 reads CASSVVSSSTDTQYF. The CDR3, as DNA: TGTGCCAGCAGCGTAGTCTCTTCTAGCACAGATACGCAGTATTTT.

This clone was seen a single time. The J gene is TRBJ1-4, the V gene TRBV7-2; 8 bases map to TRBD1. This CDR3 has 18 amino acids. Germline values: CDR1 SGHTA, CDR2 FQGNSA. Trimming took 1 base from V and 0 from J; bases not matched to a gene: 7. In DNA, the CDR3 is TGTGCCAGCAGCTTAGTAGCAGGGGGCTTTGCAACTAATGAAAAACTGTTTTTT. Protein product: CASSLVAGGFATNEKLFF.

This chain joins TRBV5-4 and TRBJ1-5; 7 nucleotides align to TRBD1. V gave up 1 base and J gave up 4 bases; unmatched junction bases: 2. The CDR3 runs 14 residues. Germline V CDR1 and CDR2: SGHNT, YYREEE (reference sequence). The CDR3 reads CASSLSGGNQPQHF. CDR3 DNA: TGTGCCAGCAGCTTGTCAGGGGGGAATCAGCCCCAGCATTTT.

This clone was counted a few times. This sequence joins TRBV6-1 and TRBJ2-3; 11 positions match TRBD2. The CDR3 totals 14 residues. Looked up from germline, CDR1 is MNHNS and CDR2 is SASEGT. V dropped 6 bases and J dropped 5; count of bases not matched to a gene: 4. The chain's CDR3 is CASSLGLAGDTQYF. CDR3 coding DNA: TGTGCCAGCAGCCTAGGACTAGCGGGAGATACGCAGTATTTT.

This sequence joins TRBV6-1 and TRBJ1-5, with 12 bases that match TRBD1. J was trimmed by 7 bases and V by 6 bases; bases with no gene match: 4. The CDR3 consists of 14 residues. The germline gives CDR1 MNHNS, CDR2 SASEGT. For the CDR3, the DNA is TGTGCCAGCAGGGGACAGGGGGCGAGACAGCCCCAGCATTTT. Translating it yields CASRGQGARQPQHF.

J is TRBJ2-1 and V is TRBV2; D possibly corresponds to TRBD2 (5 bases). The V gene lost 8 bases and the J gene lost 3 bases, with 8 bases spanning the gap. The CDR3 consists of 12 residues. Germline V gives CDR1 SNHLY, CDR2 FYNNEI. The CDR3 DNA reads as TGTGCCAGCCTAGCCCTCTACAATGAGCAGTTCTTC. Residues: CASLALYNEQFF.

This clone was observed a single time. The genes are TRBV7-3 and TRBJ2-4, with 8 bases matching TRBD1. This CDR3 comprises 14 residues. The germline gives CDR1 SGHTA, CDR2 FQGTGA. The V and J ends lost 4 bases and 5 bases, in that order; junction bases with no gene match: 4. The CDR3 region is CASSSAGQENIQYF. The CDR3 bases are TGTGCCAGCAGCTCCGCGGGACAGGAAAACATTCAGTACTTC.

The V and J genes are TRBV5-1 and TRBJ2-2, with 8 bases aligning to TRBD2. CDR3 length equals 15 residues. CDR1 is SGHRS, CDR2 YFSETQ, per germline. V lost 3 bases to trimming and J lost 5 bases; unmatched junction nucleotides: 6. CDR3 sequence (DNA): TGCGCCAGCAGCTCGGGGCCTAGCGGGACCGGGGAGCTGTTTTTT. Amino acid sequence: CASSSGPSGTGELFF.

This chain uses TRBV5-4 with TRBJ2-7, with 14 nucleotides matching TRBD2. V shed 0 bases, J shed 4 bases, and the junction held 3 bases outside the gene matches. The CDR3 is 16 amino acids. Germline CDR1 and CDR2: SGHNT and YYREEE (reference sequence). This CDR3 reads CASSLAGTSGSYEQYF. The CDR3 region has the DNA TGTGCCAGCAGCTTGGCCGGGACTAGCGGGAGTTACGAGCAGTACTTC.

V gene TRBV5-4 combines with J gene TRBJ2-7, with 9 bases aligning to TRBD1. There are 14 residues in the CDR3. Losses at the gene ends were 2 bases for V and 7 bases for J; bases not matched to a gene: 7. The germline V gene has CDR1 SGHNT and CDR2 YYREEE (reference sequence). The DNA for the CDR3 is TGTGCCAGCAGCTTTGAACAGGGGGCTTGGGAGCAGTACTTC. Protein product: CASSFEQGAWEQYF.

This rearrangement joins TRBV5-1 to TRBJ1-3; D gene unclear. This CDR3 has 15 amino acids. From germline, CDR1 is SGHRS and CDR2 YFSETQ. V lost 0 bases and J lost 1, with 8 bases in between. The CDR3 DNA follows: TGCGCCAGCAGCTTGGCCTCAGAGTCTGGAAACACCATATATTTT. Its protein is CASSLASESGNTIYF.

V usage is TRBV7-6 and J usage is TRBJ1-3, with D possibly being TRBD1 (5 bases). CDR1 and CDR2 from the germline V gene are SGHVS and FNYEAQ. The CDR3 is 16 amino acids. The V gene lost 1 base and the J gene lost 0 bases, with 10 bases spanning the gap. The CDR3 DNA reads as TGTGCCAGCAGCTTAGGTGGGGCTAGCTCTGGAAACACCATATATTTT. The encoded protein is CASSLGGASSGNTIYF.